A selection of T cell receptor beta chains follows, all from one sample in a study of Tregs in tolerant kidney transplant recipients. Libraries were prepared by immunoSEQ multiplex PCR; TCRdb keeps only in-frame clonotypes and omits some of them. Of 200,000 to 300,000 clones listed, roughly four fifths are singletons. The source material was CD4+ T cells from blood. The receptors stem from a human donor in good health. The CDR3 runs from the conserved cysteine through the conserved F or W. Each record gives: V gene, D gene, J gene, clone size, CDR3 DNA, CDR3 protein. A D gene is named only where the DNA matches it firmly. Part of the rows lack a size; the others show once, few, many or a class for expanded clones.

v_call: TRBV6-5
d_call: .
j_call: TRBJ2-5
clone_size: once
cdr3_nt: TGTGCCAGCAGACCCCCGGGACACCCGGGGGAGACCCAGTACTTC
cdr3_aa: CASRPPGHPGETQYF

v_call: TRBV5-1
d_call: .
j_call: TRBJ2-2
clone_size: .
cdr3_nt: TGCGCCAGCAGCTTGGGACAGCTAAACACCGGGGAGCTGTTTTTT
cdr3_aa: CASSLGQLNTGELFF

v_call: TRBV7-8
d_call: .
j_call: TRBJ1-3
clone_size: .
cdr3_nt: TGTGCCATCAGCTTACTTCAGGGCCACTTCTCTGGAAACACCATATATTTT
cdr3_aa: CAISLLQGHFSGNTIYF

v_call: TRBV6-1
d_call: .
j_call: TRBJ1-1
clone_size: .
cdr3_nt: TGTGCCAGCAGGGTAACAGGGCCCCTGAACACTGAAGCTTTCTTT
cdr3_aa: CASRVTGPLNTEAFF

v_call: TRBV27
d_call: .
j_call: TRBJ1-1
clone_size: .
cdr3_nt: TGTGCCAGCAGTGGTCGACGGGAGAGCACTGAAGCTTTCTTT
cdr3_aa: CASSGRRESTEAFF

v_call: TRBV6-5
d_call: TRBD1
j_call: TRBJ1-6
clone_size: .
cdr3_nt: TGTGCCAGCAGGATACCCAGGGGGCATTCACCCCTCCACTTT
cdr3_aa: CASRIPRGHSPLHF

v_call: TRBV27
d_call: .
j_call: TRBJ2-1
clone_size: .
cdr3_nt: TGTGCCAGCAGTTTATCAGCCATTCACTCCTACAATGAGCAGTTCTTC
cdr3_aa: CASSLSAIHSYNEQFF

v_call: TRBV6-6
d_call: TRBD2
j_call: TRBJ2-7
clone_size: once
cdr3_nt: TGTGCCAGCAGTTTGGCTAGCGGCAACGAGCAGTACTTC
cdr3_aa: CASSLASGNEQYF

v_call: TRBV15
d_call: .
j_call: TRBJ1-4
clone_size: .
cdr3_nt: TGTGCCACCAGCAGAGATATCGAGGAAAAACTGTTTTTT
cdr3_aa: CATSRDIEEKLFF

v_call: TRBV18
d_call: .
j_call: TRBJ1-2
clone_size: .
cdr3_nt: TGTGCCAGCTCACCAGGAAGGGTTGACTATGGCTACACCTTC
cdr3_aa: CASSPGRVDYGYTF

v_call: TRBV18
d_call: TRBD1
j_call: TRBJ2-7
clone_size: .
cdr3_nt: TGTGCCAGCTCACTCGGACAGGAAGACGAGCAGTACTTC
cdr3_aa: CASSLGQEDEQYF

v_call: TRBV4-1
d_call: TRBD2
j_call: TRBJ2-1
clone_size: few
cdr3_nt: TGCGCCAGCAGCCAAGAGGCGGGAGGGCCGTTCTTC
cdr3_aa: CASSQEAGGPFF